Listed here are 20 T cell receptor beta chains from one sample, sequenced in a study of T cells after yellow fever vaccination. TCRdb processed the 5' RACE reads anew with MiXCR; each CDR3 protein has one entry. The sample includes approximately 260,000 distinct CDR3 sequences, approximately 5.2% of them seen just once. Sample: CD4+ T cells sorted from PBMCs, taken on the day of the yellow fever booster vaccination. The receptors originated from a man between 18 and 35 years old who received the YFV17D yellow fever vaccine.

The chain couples TRBV20-1 to TRBJ2-6; D unclear. Germline values: CDR1 DFQATT, CDR2 SNEGSKA (reference sequence). Trimming shortened V by 6 bases and J by 4 bases, and 13 bases separated the two germline ends. This CDR3 region has 14 residues. The CDR3 nucleotides read TGCAGTGCACCACTTCGGCCCGGGGCCAACGTCCTGACTTTC. It is translated as CSAPLRPGANVLTF.

On this clonotype: An end of the junction differs from the germline gene, which may be a read error. The chain recombines TRBV18 with TRBJ1-1; TRBD1 is a possible D gene (5 bases). Germline V gives CDR1 KGHSH, CDR2 LQKENI. The CDR3 is 13 amino acids. The CDR3 DNA sequence: TGTGCCAGCTCACAAGGGGCGAACACTGTAGCTTTCTTT. It translates to CASSQGANTVAFF.

This clonotype was detected a few times. The chain combines TRBV20-1 with TRBJ1-1, with D unresolved. CDR1 is DFQATT, CDR2 SNEGSKA, per germline (reference sequence). There are 13 residues in the CDR3. Deletions cut 0 bases from V and 2 bases from J, with 7 bases between. Written as DNA, the CDR3 is TGCAGTGCTAGAGAGAGCAGTAACACTGAAGCTTTCTTT. Residues: CSARESSNTEAFF.

This clonotype has more than one count but fewer than ten. J is TRBJ2-3 and V is TRBV5-1; D is unresolved. Germline V gene data show CDR1 as SGHRS and CDR2 as YFSETQ. Between the trimmed V and J ends, which lost 1 base and 2 bases, there was a span of 8 bases. This CDR3 has 14 residues. CDR3 residues: CASSLIPDTDTQYF. CDR3 DNA sequence: TGCGCCAGCAGCTTGATACCAGACACAGATACGCAGTATTTT. Looking up the rest from reference TRBV5-1 and TRBJ2-3 gives the full variable domain: KAGVTQTPRYLIKTRGQQVTLSCSPISGHRSVSWYQQTPGQGLQFLFEYFSETQRNKGNFPGRFSGRQFSNSRSEMNVSTLELGDSALYLCASSLIPDTDTQYFGPGTRLTVL.

The chain joins TRBV9 to TRBJ2-3, with a tentative D call TRBD2 (7 bases). Germline V CDR1 and CDR2: SGDLS, YYNGEE. The CDR3 loop spans 17 amino acids. V was pared by 4 bases and J by 2 bases, with 20 bases between. This CDR3 is CASSTRGGGHSTDTQYF. Written as DNA, the CDR3 is TGTGCCAGCAGCACCCGAGGGGGGGGGCATTCCACAGATACGCAGTATTTT. Looking up the rest from reference TRBV9 and TRBJ2-3 gives the full variable domain: DSGVTQTPKHLITATGQRVTLRCSPRSGDLSVYWYQQSLDQGLQFLIQYYNGEERAKGNILERFSAQQFPDLHSELNLSSLELGDSALYFCASSTRGGGHSTDTQYFGPGTRLTVL.

As for this clonotype: A much bigger clone sits one base away, suggesting this may be a read error. The chain carries TRBV2 and TRBJ1-2, with 9 positions matching TRBD1. Germline CDR1 SNHLY, CDR2 FYNNEI. The CDR3 has 15 residues. With 6 bases clipped from V and 3 bases from J, the junction kept 8 bases outside the gene matches. The CDR3 here is CASSGTGWGYYGYTF. The CDR3 DNA follows: TGTGCCAGCAGCGGGACAGGGTGGGGCTACTATGGCTACACCTTC.

This clonotype was picked up many times. The J gene is TRBJ2-3, the V gene TRBV18; 11 nucleotides line up with TRBD2. CDR3 size: 16 residues. J lost 2 bases, V lost 5 bases, and 6 bases had no gene match. Germline assignment: CDR1 KGHSH and CDR2 LQKENI. The CDR3 loop reads CASSKTSGVFTDTQYF. CDR3 nucleotides: TGTGCCAGCTCAAAGACTAGCGGGGTATTCACAGATACGCAGTATTTT.

Many counts were recorded for this clonotype. The V call is TRBV7-8, the J call TRBJ2-5; D is ambiguous. V was cut by 5 bases and J by 5 bases, with 21 bases left in between. The CDR3 spans 16 residues. Germline CDR1 SGHVS, CDR2 FQNEAQ. The CDR3 is CASSTGPFFSRETQYF. The CDR3 DNA reads TGTGCCAGCAGCACCGGTCCATTTTTTAGCCGGGAGACCCAGTACTTC.

This clonotype has at least ten counts. The chain carries TRBV23-1 and TRBJ2-6; D is unclear. TRBV23-1 carries the ORF label, with uncertain function. The length of the CDR3 is 17 residues. The V end was cut by 3 bases, the J end by 4 bases, with 16 bases between. The CDR3 loop reads CASSHRSRSWGANVLTF. Written as DNA, the CDR3 is TGCGCCAGCAGTCATAGGAGCAGGAGTTGGGGGGCCAACGTCCTGACTTTC.

The V call is TRBV10-2, the J call TRBJ2-3; weak D call: TRBD1 (6 bases). Germline loops: CDR1 WSHSY, CDR2 SAAADI. This CDR3 spans 14 amino acids. V lost 10 bases and J 0 bases, leaving 14 bases between the germline ends. CDR3 DNA sequence: TGCGCCACCAAACACAGGGATAGCACAGATACGCAGTATTTT. Its translation is CATKHRDSTDTQYF.

In this sample, this clonotype turned up a few times. The gene calls are TRBV12-3 or TRBV12-4 and TRBJ2-7; D is undetermined. The CDR3 is made up of 14 amino acids. Trimming cost V 6 bases and J 3 bases, with 15 bases left between them. CDR3 sequence reads: CASSPQDRFYEQYF. The CDR3 DNA sequence: TGTGCCAGCAGCCCCCAGGACCGCTTCTACGAGCAGTACTTC.

This clonotype was found many times. The genes are TRBV12-3 or TRBV12-4 and TRBJ2-7, with D tentatively TRBD2 (5 bases). This CDR3 spans 17 amino acids. V shed 6 bases and J shed 4 bases, with 25 bases lying between them. CDR3: CASSPGERTTGSYEQYF. The CDR3 DNA follows: TGTGCCAGCAGCCCGGGCGAGCGCACAACGGGATCTTACGAGCAGTACTTC.

The chain carries TRBV6-5 and TRBJ2-2; the D is unclear. The germline V gene has CDR1 MNHEY and CDR2 SVGAGI. Deletions cut 6 bases from V and 7 bases from J, with 9 bases between. CDR3 length equals 12 residues. The CDR3 DNA reads TGTGCCAGCAGCCCAACAGTCGGGGAGCTGTTTTTT. Amino acid sequence: CASSPTVGELFF.

The table lists this clonotype with a few counts. The V and J genes are TRBV5-5 and TRBJ2-1; D remains unclear. The CDR3 consists of 14 residues. Per germline, CDR1 SGHKS and CDR2 YYEKEE (reference sequence). V was cut by 5 bases and J by 5 bases, with 14 bases left in between. CDR3 amino acids: CASRSQAAHNEQFF. The CDR3 coding sequence is TGTGCCAGCAGGTCCCAGGCGGCCCACAATGAGCAGTTCTTC.

This chain links TRBV7-2 with TRBJ1-5; D is ambiguous. Germline V gene lookup returns CDR1 SGHTA and CDR2 FQGNSA. V lost 5 bases, J lost 1 base, and 6 bases lay in between. The CDR3 totals 13 residues. The CDR3 reads CASSPQSNQPQHF. Here the CDR3 DNA reads TGTGCCAGCAGCCCCCAGAGCAATCAGCCCCAGCATTTT.

There are many counts of this clonotype. The V call is TRBV6-2 or TRBV6-3, the J call TRBJ2-5; tentatively, D is TRBD2 (5 bases). Germline V CDR1 and CDR2: MNHEY, SVGEGT. CDR3 size: 14 residues. Deletions cut 3 bases from V and 4 bases from J, with 12 bases between. The chain's CDR3 is CASSYRRTPETQYF. Here the CDR3 DNA reads TGTGCCAGCAGTTATAGACGGACTCCAGAGACCCAGTACTTC.

This clonotype has just a few counts. This chain uses TRBV4-2 with TRBJ1-2, with D unresolved. The CDR3 is made up of 16 amino acids. The V end lost 0 bases, the J end lost 11 bases, and 22 bases lay between the germline ends. Germline V gene data show CDR1 as LGHNA and CDR2 as YNFKEQ. CDR3 in amino acids: CASSQDLGSPWYFYTF. The CDR3 bases are TGTGCCAGCAGCCAAGACCTCGGCAGTCCGTGGTATTTTTACACCTTC.

The J gene is TRBJ2-5, the V gene TRBV12-3 or TRBV12-4, with a possible D match to TRBD2 (6 bases). The CDR3 runs to 19 residues. Trimming left V 5 bases short and J 2 bases short, with 27 bases between. CDR3 bases: TGTGCCAGCAGTAACGGCGGAGGGTCGCTTAAAACACCACAAGAGACCCAGTACTTC. Amino acids: CASSNGGGSLKTPQETQYF.

This clonotype has only a few counts. This chain uses TRBV12-3 or TRBV12-4 with TRBJ2-2; perhaps D is TRBD1 or TRBD2 (5 bases each). Trimming cost V 3 bases and J 7 bases, with 6 bases left between them. The CDR3 totals 12 residues. The CDR3 DNA sequence: TGTGCCAGCAGTTTGGGGGTCGGGGAGCTGTTTTTT. This translates into CASSLGVGELFF.

This clonotype came up a few times. The V and J genes are TRBV6-2 or TRBV6-3 and TRBJ1-5; 8 nucleotides match TRBD1. CDR1 and CDR2 from the germline V gene are MNHEY and SVGEGT. This CDR3 spans 14 amino acids. V lost 6 bases, J lost 5 bases, and 6 bases stayed unmatched. The chain's CDR3 is CASSPTGGDQPQHF. The CDR3 DNA reads TGTGCCAGCAGCCCCACAGGGGGGGATCAGCCCCAGCATTTT.